The 28 T cell receptor beta chains below were found in one sample sequenced in a study of regulatory T cells in long-lasting Graves disease (dated by TCRdb to 2020 to 2022). Receptor amplification or capture employed multiplex PCR. The instrument was an Illumina HiSeq 4000. iRepertoire HTBI primers and Arm-PCR amplification of CDR3 regions were used to construct TCR beta libraries. The raw public data were reprocessed by TCRdb itself: fastp quality trimming at Q25, MiXCR clonotype calling, in-frame beta chains only. Each CDR3 protein appears once, grouped with its most common genes and DNA. The sample contains roughly 430,000 distinct CDR3 sequences, approximately 16% of them found a single time. About 10% of the sample goes to the ten largest clones. In light of the paper, this sample's time point label describes: newly diagnosed GD, antithyroid drugs for less than 3 months. For both TCR sequencing and RNA sequencing, RNA was extracted from PBMCs in TRIzol.

The data were also submitted as part of a second study, on T cells in Graves' hyperthyroidism and ophthalmopathy.

The material was peripheral blood mononuclear cells (PBMCs), obtained at new diagnosis, from a patient treated with antithyroid drugs. These receptors were collected from a woman aged 25 to 39 with Graves disease. Donor details come from another sample of the same person, matched by shared clones.

The chain employs TRBV24-1 and TRBJ2-3, with no clear D. The CDR3 is made up of 15 amino acids. Trimming removed 3 bases at V and 2 bases at J, with 11 bases between. The germline gives CDR1 KGHDR, CDR2 SFDVKD. The CDR3 bases are TGTGCCACCAGTGATGTTGGACGCTTCACAGATACGCAGTATTTT. As protein: CATSDVGRFTDTQYF.

J is TRBJ2-1 and V is TRBV10-3; D uncertain. This CDR3 is built from 12 residues. From germline, CDR1 is ENHRY and CDR2 SYGVKD. V was trimmed by 2 bases and J by 8 bases, leaving 7 bases between them. CDR3 nucleotide sequence: TGTGCCATCAGTGAGACTGAGGATGAGCAGTTCTTC. Encoded protein: CAISETEDEQFF.

This clonotype was found many times. V usage is TRBV10-3 and J usage is TRBJ1-5; possible D gene TRBD1, 5 bases. Germline CDR1 and CDR2: ENHRY and SYGVKD. The germline V and J ends were trimmed by 10 bases and 3 bases, with 10 bases remaining between them. CDR3 length: 12 residues. The chain's CDR3 is CATRQLNQPQHF. Written as DNA, the CDR3 is TGTGCCACTCGACAGCTCAATCAGCCCCAGCATTTT.

As to this clonotype: A much larger clone sits a single nucleotide away, making a read error possible. The gene calls are TRBV12-3 or TRBV12-4 and TRBJ1-1, with a tentative D call TRBD1 (5 bases). The CDR3 is 13 amino acids. The CDR3 sequence is CTSTPGPNTEAFF. The CDR3, as DNA: TGTACCAGCACTCCGGGACCCAACACTGAAGCTTTCTTT.

At least ten counts were recorded for this clonotype. The CDR3 sequence: CASSLVADEQYF. The DNA for the CDR3 is TGTGCCAGCAGCTTGGTGGCAGACGAGCAGTACTTC. The J gene is TRBJ2-7, the V gene TRBV11-2; D is unresolved. Trimming removed 3 bases at V and 5 bases at J, with 8 bases between. The germline V gene encodes CDR1 SGHAT and CDR2 FQNNGV. The CDR3 contains 12 residues.

This clonotype was counted once. The V call is TRBV20-1, the J call TRBJ2-7; 8 positions agree with TRBD1. CDR3 size: 14 residues. Germline assignment: CDR1 DFQATT and CDR2 SNEGSKA (reference sequence). Trimming removed 5 bases from V and 2 bases from J; junction bases left unmatched: 8. For the CDR3, the DNA is TGCAGTGCTCGACCTCCGGGACAGGCCTACGAGCAGTACTTC. It codes for CSARPPGQAYEQYF.

A remark on this clonotype: The junction and the germline gene differ at one end; a read error may be behind it. The gene calls are TRBV4-1 and TRBJ2-1; 10 positions agree with TRBD2. Germline CDR1 MGHRA, CDR2 YSYEKL. CDR3 size: 13 residues. In DNA form, the CDR3 reads TGTGCCAGCAGCCCAGCGGGAGGGGTTGAGCAGTTCTTC. Translating gives CASSPAGGVEQFF.

Note on this clonotype: Being one base from a much bigger clone, this may be a read error. V and J are TRBV19 and TRBJ2-1; the D gene is possibly TRBD2 (7 bases). Germline V lookup: CDR1 LNHDA, CDR2 SQIVND (reference sequence). Deletions cut 3 bases from V and 0 bases from J, with 24 bases between. This CDR3 spans 20 amino acids. The CDR3 loop is CASSIGRGARGRGSYNEQFF. CDR3 bases: TGTGCCAGTAGTATTGGCCGGGGGGCTAGGGGGAGGGGCTCCTACAATGAGCAGTTCTTC.

This clonotype was counted between two and nine times. This chain connects TRBV15 to TRBJ2-7; no definite D call. This CDR3 region has 15 residues. Germline CDR1 is LNHNV and CDR2 is YYDKDF (reference sequence). V lost 1 base and J lost 0, with 10 bases in between. This CDR3 is CATSRGEVGSYEQYF. Written as DNA, the CDR3 is TGTGCCACCAGCAGAGGAGAGGTGGGCTCCTACGAGCAGTACTTC.

This clonotype was detected many times. This chain uses TRBV28 with TRBJ2-2; 7 nucleotides agree with TRBD2. In germline, CDR1 is MDHEN, CDR2 SYDVKM. The CDR3 extends over 14 amino acids. With V trimmed by 7 bases and J by 7 bases, 9 bases remained unmatched. In DNA, the CDR3 is TGTGCCAGCACGGGCGGGAGCATTCTCGGGGAGCTGTTTTTT. Translation: CASTGGSILGELFF. Full variable domain (remainder filled in from reference TRBV28 and TRBJ2-2): DVKVTQSSRYLVKRTGEKVFLECVQDMDHENMFWYRQDPGLGLRLIYFSYDVKMKEKGDIPEGYSVSREKKERFSLILESASTNQTSMYLCASTGGSILGELFFGEGSRLTVL.

The genes are TRBV27 and TRBJ1-5; TRBD1 might be the D (6 bases). With 3 bases removed from V and 4 bases from J, the gap between germline ends came to 13 bases. Germline CDR1 MNHEY, CDR2 SMNVEV (reference sequence). The CDR3 is 15 residues long. Written as DNA, the CDR3 is TGTGCCAGCAGTTTGGGCGAGGGGGGGAATCAGCCCCAGCATTTT. Amino acids: CASSLGEGGNQPQHF.

This clonotype was detected ten times or more. The J gene is TRBJ2-7, the V gene TRBV27; 7 nucleotides line up with TRBD1. The junction had 5 bases not matched to a gene; V was cut back by 3 bases and J by 0 bases. There are 15 residues in the CDR3. Germline CDR1 MNHEY, CDR2 SMNVEV (reference sequence). The CDR3, as DNA: TGTGCCAGCAGTTTCCGGGACAGCCTCTCCTACGAGCAGTACTTC. Translating it yields CASSFRDSLSYEQYF.

At least ten counts were recorded for this clonotype. The chain combines TRBV7-2 with TRBJ2-7; D unresolved. The germline CDR1 and CDR2 sequences are SGHTA and FQGNSA. CDR3 length: 15 residues. V dropped 5 bases and J dropped 0 bases, with 14 bases sitting between them. As DNA, the CDR3 is TGTGCCAGCAGCGGAAGGACCTTGAGCTCCTACGAGCAGTACTTC. Translation gives CASSGRTLSSYEQYF.

This clonotype was seen only a few times. V is TRBV20-1 and J is TRBJ2-7, with TRBD2 matching 8 bases. Germline CDR1 is DFQATT and CDR2 is SNEGSKA (reference sequence). J lost 0 bases, V lost 3 bases, and 7 bases had no gene match. This CDR3 is 15 amino acids long. The CDR3: CSASGQLAVSYEQYF. The DNA of the CDR3 is TGCAGTGCTAGCGGTCAACTAGCGGTCTCCTACGAGCAGTACTTC.

This clonotype was observed many times. The rearrangement uses TRBV29-1 and TRBJ2-1, with D maybe TRBD1 (6 bases). Trimming took off 7 bases at V and 9 bases at J, with 22 bases between the two ends. Germline V gene lookup returns CDR1 SQVTM and CDR2 ANQGSEA. The CDR3 sequence is 14 residues long. In DNA form, the CDR3 reads TGCAGCGGGGGGCGGTTTTTACTCAATGGTGAGCAGTTCTTC. Its protein product is CSGGRFLLNGEQFF.

This clonotype was recorded at least ten times. The chain joins TRBV5-1 to TRBJ1-1; D gene uncertain. The V end was cut by 1 base, the J end by 1 base, with 5 bases between. This CDR3 is built from 13 residues. Germline values: CDR1 SGHRS, CDR2 YFSETQ. CDR3 sequence reads: CASSLMENTEAFF. The CDR3 DNA reads as TGCGCCAGCAGCTTGATGGAGAACACTGAAGCTTTCTTT.

This clonotype was observed at least ten times. One junction end does not reproduce the germline sequence, and a read error may be involved. The V call is TRBV2, the J call TRBJ2-7; 13 nucleotides line up with TRBD2. CDR3 length equals 16 residues. Germline V gene lookup returns CDR1 SNHLY and CDR2 FYNNEI. The CDR3 region has the DNA TGTGCCAGAGACTCCAAACTAGCGGGAGGGCCATACGGGCAGTACTTC. This translates into CARDSKLAGGPYGQYF.

This clonotype was seen ten or more times. The rearrangement joins TRBV7-9 to TRBJ2-4; 7 positions agree with TRBD2. Per the germline V gene, CDR1 is SEHNR and CDR2 is FQNEAQ (reference sequence). This CDR3 has 13 residues. The V gene end was trimmed by 4 bases and the J gene end by 6 bases; junction bases not matched to a gene: 3. CDR3 residues: CASSSGGLNIQYF. CDR3 coding DNA: TGTGCCAGCAGCTCCGGGGGGTTAAACATTCAGTACTTC.

Concerning this clonotype itself: A read error may explain this, as a much larger clone is one base away. The rearrangement links TRBV6-2 or TRBV6-3 to TRBJ2-2; 12 bases are a match to TRBD2. V lost 5 bases, J lost 6 bases, and 10 bases stayed unmatched. CDR1 and CDR2 (germline): MNHEY, SVGEGT. The CDR3 has 17 amino acids. CDR3 in DNA: TGTGCCAGCAGTAAGGGACTAGCGGGTGTAACCGCCGGGGAGCTGTTTTTT. This gives the protein CASSKGLAGVTAGELFF.

This clonotype was detected ten times or more. The chain carries TRBV28 and TRBJ2-7, with D perhaps TRBD2 (6 bases). This CDR3 has 12 residues. Germline CDR1 reads MDHEN; CDR2 reads SYDVKM. The V end lost 10 bases, the J end lost 0 bases, and 10 bases lay between the germline ends. The CDR3, as DNA: TGTGCCACCGGGACTGACTCCTACGAGCAGTACTTC. Encoded protein: CATGTDSYEQYF.

The chain combines TRBV5-1 with TRBJ2-1; D tentatively fits TRBD1 or TRBD2 (5 bases each). Trimming took 4 bases from V and 2 from J, leaving 16 bases between them. Germline V gene data show CDR1 as SGHRS and CDR2 as YFSETQ. CDR3 length: 16 residues. The CDR3 DNA reads TGCGCCAGCAGCGAATACTACGGGACCACCTACAATGAGCAGTTCTTC. This codes for CASSEYYGTTYNEQFF. The full variable domain, in which reference TRBV5-1 and TRBJ2-1 provide the parts outside the CDR3, is KAGVTQTPRYLIKTRGQQVTLSCSPISGHRSVSWYQQTPGQGLQFLFEYFSETQRNKGNFPGRFSGRQFSNSRSEMNVSTLELGDSALYLCASSEYYGTTYNEQFFGPGTRLTVL.

This clonotype was recorded many times. The chain employs TRBV2 and TRBJ2-5; TRBD1 matches 7 bases. CDR3 size: 14 residues. Germline CDR1 reads SNHLY; CDR2 reads FYNNEI. The junction had 9 bases not matched to a gene; V was cut back by 7 bases and J by 4 bases. Written as DNA, the CDR3 is TGTGCCAGCACGGAACAGGGGAGTGGAGAGACCCAGTACTTC. This codes for CASTEQGSGETQYF.

This clonotype was detected many times. The chain couples TRBV6-2 or TRBV6-3 to TRBJ2-3, with 8 bases matching TRBD2. The CDR3 contains 16 residues. Germline V CDR1 and CDR2: MNHEY, SVGEGT. V lost 4 bases, J lost 4 bases, and 10 bases stayed unmatched. CDR3 region: CASSSHKLAEADTQYF. CDR3 coding DNA: TGTGCCAGCAGTTCTCACAAACTAGCGGAGGCAGATACGCAGTATTTT.

The chain employs TRBV7-8 and TRBJ2-5; no clear D. V was clipped by 5 bases and J by 2 bases, with 21 bases between them. This CDR3 has 17 amino acids. Germline V gene data show CDR1 as SGHVS and CDR2 as FQNEAQ. As DNA, the CDR3 is TGTGCCAGCAGCCCCCGTCGCCCGGCAGTCCCTCAAGAGACCCAGTACTTC. Its translation: CASSPRRPAVPQETQYF.

A note on this clonotype: A read error may explain this, as a much larger clone is one base away. The chain is built from TRBV20-1 and TRBJ2-1, with TRBD2 matching 9 bases. Losses at the gene ends were 6 bases for V and 6 bases for J; bases not matched to a gene: 12. CDR1 DFQATT and CDR2 SNEGSKA come from the germline V gene (reference sequence). This CDR3 has 15 amino acids. In nucleotides, the CDR3 is TGCAGTGCCTCTTTAGCGGGAGCCAGGGCCAATGAGCAGTTCTTC. It yields the protein CSASLAGARANEQFF.

This clonotype has ten or more counts. The chain links TRBV28 to TRBJ1-2; D not resolved. This CDR3 is 15 amino acids long. The germline gives CDR1 MDHEN, CDR2 SYDVKM. Between the trimmed V and J ends, which lost 3 bases and 0 bases, there was a span of 11 bases. Written as DNA, the CDR3 is TGTGCCAGCAGTTTCCGGCTTATAGCTAACTATGGCTACACCTTC. As protein: CASSFRLIANYGYTF.

This clonotype has at least ten counts. The J gene is TRBJ2-3, the V gene TRBV24-1, with D perhaps TRBD1 (6 bases). The germline gives CDR1 KGHDR, CDR2 SFDVKD. V was clipped by 0 bases and J by 4 bases, with 10 bases between them. The CDR3 runs to 15 residues. CDR3 sequence: CATSDLRPGADTQYF. In DNA form, the CDR3 reads TGTGCCACCAGTGATTTGCGGCCAGGGGCAGATACGCAGTATTTT.

The CDR3, as DNA: TGCGCCAGCAGCCCTCGGGCTAGTCTACCGTCCTACAATGAGCAGTTCTTC. This encodes CASSPRASLPSYNEQFF. The V gene is TRBV4-1, the J gene TRBJ2-1; the D is unclear. The CDR3 length is 17 residues. Trimming removed 4 bases at V and 1 base at J, with 17 bases between. Germline CDR1 reads MGHRA; CDR2 reads YSYEKL.